This entry features one T cell receptor beta chain sequence. Its antigen is unidentified. This entry comes from a study of T cell responses to AZD1222 COVID-19 vaccine. The study pooled second doses at about 4 or about 12 weeks. Study-wide results and caveats: At baseline, seropositivity was found in only six or seven AZD1222 recipients.

Assay: immunoSEQ multiplex PCR; the TCRdb copy retains only in-frame clones and omits some. The table has 180,000 or so clones, more than 75% seen once. The clonotype originates from an adult who received the AZD1222 COVID-19 vaccine. This specimen consisted of peripheral blood, obtained 28 days after the second AZD1222 dose.

As DNA, the CDR3 is TGTGCCAGCGTAAGGACAGGACTAATCGACAATGAGCAGTTCTTC. Protein sequence: CASVRTGLIDNEQFF. The gene calls are TRBV19 and TRBJ2-1, with TRBD1 as a possible D gene (7 bases). V was trimmed by 9 bases and J by 5 bases, leaving 20 bases between them. This CDR3 contains 15 residues. Germline V lookup: CDR1 LNHDA, CDR2 SQIVND (reference sequence).